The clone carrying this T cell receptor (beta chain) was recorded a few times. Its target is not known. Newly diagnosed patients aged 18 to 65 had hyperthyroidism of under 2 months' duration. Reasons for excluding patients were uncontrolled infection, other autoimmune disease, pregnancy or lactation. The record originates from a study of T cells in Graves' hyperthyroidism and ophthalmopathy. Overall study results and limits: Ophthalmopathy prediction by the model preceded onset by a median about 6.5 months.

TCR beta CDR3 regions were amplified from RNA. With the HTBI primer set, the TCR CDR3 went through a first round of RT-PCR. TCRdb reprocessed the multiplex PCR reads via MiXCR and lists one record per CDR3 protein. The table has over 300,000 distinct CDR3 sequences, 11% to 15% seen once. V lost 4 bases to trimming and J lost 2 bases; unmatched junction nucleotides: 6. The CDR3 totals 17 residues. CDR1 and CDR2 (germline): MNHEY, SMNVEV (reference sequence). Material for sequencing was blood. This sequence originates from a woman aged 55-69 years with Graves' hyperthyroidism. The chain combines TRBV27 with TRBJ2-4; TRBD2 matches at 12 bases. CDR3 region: CASSSPLAGGTKNIQYF. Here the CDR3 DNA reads TGTGCCAGCAGTTCCCCTCTAGCGGGAGGGACCAAAAACATTCAGTACTTC.